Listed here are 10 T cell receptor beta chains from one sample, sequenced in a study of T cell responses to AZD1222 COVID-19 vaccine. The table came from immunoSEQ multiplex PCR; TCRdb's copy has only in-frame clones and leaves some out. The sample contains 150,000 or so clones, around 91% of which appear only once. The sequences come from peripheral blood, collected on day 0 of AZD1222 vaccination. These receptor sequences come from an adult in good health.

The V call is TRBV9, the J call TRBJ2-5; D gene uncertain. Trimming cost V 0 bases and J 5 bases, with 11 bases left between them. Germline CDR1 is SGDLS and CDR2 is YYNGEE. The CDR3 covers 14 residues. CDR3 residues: CASSVAETRETQYF. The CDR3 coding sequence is TGTGCCAGCAGCGTAGCGGAGACCAGGGAGACCCAGTACTTC.

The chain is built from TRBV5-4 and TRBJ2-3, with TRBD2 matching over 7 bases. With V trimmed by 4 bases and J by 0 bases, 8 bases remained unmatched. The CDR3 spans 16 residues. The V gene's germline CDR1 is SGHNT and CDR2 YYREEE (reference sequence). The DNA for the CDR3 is TGTGCCAGCAGCGCCAGGACTAGAGGAAGCACAGATACGCAGTATTTT. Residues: CASSARTRGSTDTQYF.

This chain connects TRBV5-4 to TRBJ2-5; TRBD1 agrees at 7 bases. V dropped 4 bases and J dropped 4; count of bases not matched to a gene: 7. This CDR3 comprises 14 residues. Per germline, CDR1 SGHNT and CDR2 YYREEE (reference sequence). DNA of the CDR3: TGTGCCAGCAGCGTGCGACAGGGAAGAGAGACCCAGTACTTC. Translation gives CASSVRQGRETQYF.

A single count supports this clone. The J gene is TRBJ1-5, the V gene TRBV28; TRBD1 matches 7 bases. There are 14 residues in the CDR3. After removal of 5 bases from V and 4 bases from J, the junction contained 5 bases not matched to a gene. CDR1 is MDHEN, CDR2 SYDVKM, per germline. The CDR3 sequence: CASSIGQVNQPQHF. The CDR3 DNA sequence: TGTGCCAGCAGTATCGGACAGGTTAATCAGCCCCAGCATTTT.

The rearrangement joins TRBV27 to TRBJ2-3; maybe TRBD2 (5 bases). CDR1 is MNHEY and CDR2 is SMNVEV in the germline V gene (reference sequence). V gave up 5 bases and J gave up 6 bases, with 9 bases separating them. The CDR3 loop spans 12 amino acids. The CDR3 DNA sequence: TGTGCCAGCAGTACCCCGGGGGATACGCAGTATTTT. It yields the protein CASSTPGDTQYF.

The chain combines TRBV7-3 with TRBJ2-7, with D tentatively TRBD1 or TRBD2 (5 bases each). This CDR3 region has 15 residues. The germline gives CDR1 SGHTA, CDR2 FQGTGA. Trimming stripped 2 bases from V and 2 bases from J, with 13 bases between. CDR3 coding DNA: TGTGCCAGCAGCTTATGGAAGGGGACCCCCTACGAGCAGTACTTC. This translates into CASSLWKGTPYEQYF.

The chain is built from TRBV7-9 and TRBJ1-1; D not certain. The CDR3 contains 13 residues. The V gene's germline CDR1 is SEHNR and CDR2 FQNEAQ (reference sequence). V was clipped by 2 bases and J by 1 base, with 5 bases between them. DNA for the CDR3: TGTGCCAGCAGCTTACCAGGGAACACTGAAGCTTTCTTT. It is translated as CASSLPGNTEAFF.

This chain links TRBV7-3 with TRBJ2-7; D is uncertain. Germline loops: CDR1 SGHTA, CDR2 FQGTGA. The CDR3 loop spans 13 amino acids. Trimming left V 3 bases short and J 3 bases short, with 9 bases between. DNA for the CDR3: TGTGCCAGCAGCTTGGGAATGGGCTACGAGCAGTACTTC. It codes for CASSLGMGYEQYF.

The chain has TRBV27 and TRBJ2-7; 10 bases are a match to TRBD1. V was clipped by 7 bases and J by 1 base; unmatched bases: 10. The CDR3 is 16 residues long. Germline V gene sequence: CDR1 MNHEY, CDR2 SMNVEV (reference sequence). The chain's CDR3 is CASIPTGGQGSYEQYF. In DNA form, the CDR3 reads TGTGCCAGCATCCCTACCGGGGGACAGGGGTCCTACGAGCAGTACTTC.

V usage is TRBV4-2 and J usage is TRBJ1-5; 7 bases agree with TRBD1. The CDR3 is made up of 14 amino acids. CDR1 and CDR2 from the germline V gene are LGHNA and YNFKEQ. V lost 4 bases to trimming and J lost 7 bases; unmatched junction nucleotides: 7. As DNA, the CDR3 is TGTGCCAGCAGCCCTCGACAGGGCTACCAGCCCCAGCATTTT. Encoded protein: CASSPRQGYQPQHF.